This T cell receptor (beta chain) is from a study of shared clonotypes between healthy human individuals. The germline CDR1 and CDR2 sequences are SGHRS and YFSETQ. V lost 0 bases to trimming and J lost 5 bases, with 8 bases between them. The length of the CDR3 is 13 residues. Splitting the CD4+ cells yielded a CD45RA+ naive subset and a CD45RA-negative memory subset. Study observations and caveats: Memory subsets generally showed smaller estimated richness than naive subsets did. Apart from blood, nothing was sampled; tissue repertoires likely differ.

Only in-frame clones appear in the TCRdb table, and some are missing; sequencing was by immunoSEQ multiplex PCR. The sample carries about 1.5 million clones, 98% recorded once. In regard to this clone: Its matching antigen is unknown. This sample includes further DNA sequences coding for the same CDR3.

Material: naive CD4+ T cells sorted from blood. Subset meaning: CD45RA+ positively selected. This rearrangement joins TRBV5-1 to TRBJ1-1; D is possibly TRBD1 (6 bases). The TCR comes from a man aged 25 to 45 in good health. CDR3 region: CASSLVRGTEAFF. In DNA form, the CDR3 reads TGCGCCAGCAGCTTGGTTAGGGGGACTGAAGCTTTCTTT.